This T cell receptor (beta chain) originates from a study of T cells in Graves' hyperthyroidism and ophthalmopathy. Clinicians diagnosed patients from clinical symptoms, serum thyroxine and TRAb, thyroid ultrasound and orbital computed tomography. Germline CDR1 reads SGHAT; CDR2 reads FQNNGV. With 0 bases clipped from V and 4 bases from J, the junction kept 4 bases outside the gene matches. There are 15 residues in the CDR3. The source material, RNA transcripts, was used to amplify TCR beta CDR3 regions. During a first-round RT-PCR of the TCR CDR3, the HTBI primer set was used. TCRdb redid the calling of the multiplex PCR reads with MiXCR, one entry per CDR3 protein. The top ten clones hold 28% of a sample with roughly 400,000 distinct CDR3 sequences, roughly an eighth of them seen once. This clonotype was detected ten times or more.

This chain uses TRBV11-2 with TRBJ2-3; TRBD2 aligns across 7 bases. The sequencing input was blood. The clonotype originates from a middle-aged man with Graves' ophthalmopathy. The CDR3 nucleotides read TGTGCCAGCAGCTTAGAAACGGGAGGCGCAGATACGCAGTATTTT. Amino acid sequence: CASSLETGGADTQYF.